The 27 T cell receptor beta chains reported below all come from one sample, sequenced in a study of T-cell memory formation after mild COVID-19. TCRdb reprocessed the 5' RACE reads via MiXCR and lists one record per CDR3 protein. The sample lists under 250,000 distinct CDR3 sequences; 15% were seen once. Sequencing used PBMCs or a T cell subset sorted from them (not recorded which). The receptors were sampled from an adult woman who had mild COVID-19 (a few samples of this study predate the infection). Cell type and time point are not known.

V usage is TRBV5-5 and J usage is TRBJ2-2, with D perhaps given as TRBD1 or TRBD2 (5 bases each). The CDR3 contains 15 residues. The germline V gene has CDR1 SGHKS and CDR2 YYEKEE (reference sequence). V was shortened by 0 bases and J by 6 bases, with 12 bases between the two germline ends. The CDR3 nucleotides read TGTGCCAGCAGCTTGGTGCCCGGGGCCGCCGGGGAGCTGTTTTTT. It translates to CASSLVPGAAGELFF.

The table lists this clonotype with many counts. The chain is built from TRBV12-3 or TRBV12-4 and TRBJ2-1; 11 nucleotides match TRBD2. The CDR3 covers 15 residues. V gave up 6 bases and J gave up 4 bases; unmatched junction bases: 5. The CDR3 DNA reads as TGTGCCAGCAGCCTCCGACTAGCGGGATACAATGAGCAGTTCTTC. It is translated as CASSLRLAGYNEQFF.

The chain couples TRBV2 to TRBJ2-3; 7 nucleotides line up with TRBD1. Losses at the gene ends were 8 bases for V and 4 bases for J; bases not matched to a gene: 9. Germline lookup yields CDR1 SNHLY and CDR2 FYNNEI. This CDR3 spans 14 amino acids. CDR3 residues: CASRRNQGADTQYF. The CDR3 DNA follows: TGTGCCAGCCGACGCAACCAGGGGGCAGATACGCAGTATTTT.

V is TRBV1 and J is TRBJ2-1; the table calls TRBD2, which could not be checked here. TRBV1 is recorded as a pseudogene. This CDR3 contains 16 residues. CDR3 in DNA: TGCACCAGCAGCCCGAGCGGGGAACCCTCCTACAATGAGCAGTTCTTC. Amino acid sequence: CTSSPSGEPSYNEQFF.

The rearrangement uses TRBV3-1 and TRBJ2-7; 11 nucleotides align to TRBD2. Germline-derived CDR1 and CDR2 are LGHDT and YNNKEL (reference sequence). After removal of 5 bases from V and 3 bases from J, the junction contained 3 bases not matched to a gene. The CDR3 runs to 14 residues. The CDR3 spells CASSDLAGGYEQYF. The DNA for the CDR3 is TGTGCCAGCAGCGACCTAGCGGGGGGCTACGAGCAGTACTTC.

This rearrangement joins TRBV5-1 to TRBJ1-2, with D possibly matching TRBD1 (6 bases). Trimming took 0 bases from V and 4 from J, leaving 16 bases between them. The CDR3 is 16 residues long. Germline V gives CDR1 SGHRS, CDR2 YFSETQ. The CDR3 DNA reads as TGCGCCAGCAGCTTGGAATACGGGGGGCGAGGCTATGGCTACACCTTC. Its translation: CASSLEYGGRGYGYTF.

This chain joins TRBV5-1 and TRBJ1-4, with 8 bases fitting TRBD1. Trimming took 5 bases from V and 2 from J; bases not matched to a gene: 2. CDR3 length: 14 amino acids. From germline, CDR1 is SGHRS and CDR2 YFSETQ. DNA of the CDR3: TGCGCCAGCAGTCCAGGGGGCACTAATGAAAAACTGTTTTTT. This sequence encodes CASSPGGTNEKLFF.

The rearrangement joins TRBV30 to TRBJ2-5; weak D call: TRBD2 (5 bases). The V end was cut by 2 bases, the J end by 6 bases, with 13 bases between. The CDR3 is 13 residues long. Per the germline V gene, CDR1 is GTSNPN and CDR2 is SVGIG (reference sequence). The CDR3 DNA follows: TGTGCCTGGAGTCAGGCAGGAGGACAGACCCAGTACTTC. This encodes CAWSQAGGQTQYF.

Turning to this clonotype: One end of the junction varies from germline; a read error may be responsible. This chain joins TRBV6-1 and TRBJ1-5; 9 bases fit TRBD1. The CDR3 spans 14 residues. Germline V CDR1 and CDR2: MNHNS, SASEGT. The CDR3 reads CASSEDVRTGEKGF. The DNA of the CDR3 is TGTGCCAGCAGTGAGGACGTTCGGACAGGGGAAAAGGGTTTT.

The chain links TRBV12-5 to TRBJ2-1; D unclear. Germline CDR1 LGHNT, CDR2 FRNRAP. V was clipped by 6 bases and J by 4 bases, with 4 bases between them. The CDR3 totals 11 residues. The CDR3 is CASGFYNEQFF. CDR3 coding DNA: TGTGCTAGTGGGTTTTACAATGAGCAGTTCTTC.

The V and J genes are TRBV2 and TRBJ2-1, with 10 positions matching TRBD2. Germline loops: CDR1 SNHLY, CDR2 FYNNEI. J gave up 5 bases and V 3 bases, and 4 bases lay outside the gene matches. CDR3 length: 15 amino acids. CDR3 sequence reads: CASSDEAGGDNEQFF. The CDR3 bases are TGTGCCAGCAGTGACGAAGCGGGGGGGGACAATGAGCAGTTCTTC. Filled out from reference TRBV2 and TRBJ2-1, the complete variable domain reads EPEVTQTPSHQVTQMGQEVILRCVPISNHLYFYWYRQILGQKVEFLVSFYNNEISEKSEIFDDQFSVERPDGSNFTLKIRSTKLEDSAMYFCASSDEAGGDNEQFFGPGTRLTVL.

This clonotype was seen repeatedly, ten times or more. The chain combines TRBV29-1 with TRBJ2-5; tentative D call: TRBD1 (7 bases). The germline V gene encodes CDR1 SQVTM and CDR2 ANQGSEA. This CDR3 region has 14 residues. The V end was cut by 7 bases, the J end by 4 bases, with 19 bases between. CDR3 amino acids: CSGRIGGGGETQYF. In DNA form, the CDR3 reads TGCAGCGGTAGGATAGGAGGGGGCGGAGAGACCCAGTACTTC.

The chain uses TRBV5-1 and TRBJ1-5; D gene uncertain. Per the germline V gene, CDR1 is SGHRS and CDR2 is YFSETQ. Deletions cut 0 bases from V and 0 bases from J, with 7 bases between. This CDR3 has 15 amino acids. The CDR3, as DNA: TGCGCCAGCAGCTTGGAAGGGTTTAGCAATCAGCCCCAGCATTTT. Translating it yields CASSLEGFSNQPQHF.

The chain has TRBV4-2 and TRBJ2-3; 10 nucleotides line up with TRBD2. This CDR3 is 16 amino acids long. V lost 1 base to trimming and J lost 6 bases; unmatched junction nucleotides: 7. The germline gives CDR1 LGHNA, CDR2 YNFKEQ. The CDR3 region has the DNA TGTGCCAGCAGCCAAGCGGGACTAGCGAGCGGGGATACGCAGTATTTT. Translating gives CASSQAGLASGDTQYF.

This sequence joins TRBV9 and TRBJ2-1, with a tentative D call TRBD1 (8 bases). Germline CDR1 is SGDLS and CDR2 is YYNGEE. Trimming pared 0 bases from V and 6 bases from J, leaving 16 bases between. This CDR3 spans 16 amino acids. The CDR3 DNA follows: TGTGCCAGCAGCGTAGCTTCAACAGGGGGGGCCAATGAGCAGTTCTTC. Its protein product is CASSVASTGGANEQFF.

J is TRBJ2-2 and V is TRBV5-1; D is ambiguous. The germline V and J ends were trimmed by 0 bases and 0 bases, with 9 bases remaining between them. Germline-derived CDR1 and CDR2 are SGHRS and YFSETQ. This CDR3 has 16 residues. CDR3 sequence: CASSLVVVANTGELFF. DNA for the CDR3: TGCGCCAGCAGCTTGGTAGTTGTCGCGAACACCGGGGAGCTGTTTTTT.

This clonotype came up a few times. CDR3 DNA: TGCAGTGCTAGTAGTACAGGGCTTGAGCAGTACTTC. Its protein product is CSASSTGLEQYF. The rearrangement joins TRBV20-1 to TRBJ2-7; D possibly corresponds to TRBD1 (6 bases). Germline V gene data show CDR1 as DFQATT and CDR2 as SNEGSKA (reference sequence). The CDR3 covers 12 residues. With 3 bases removed from V and 7 bases from J, the gap between germline ends came to 13 bases.

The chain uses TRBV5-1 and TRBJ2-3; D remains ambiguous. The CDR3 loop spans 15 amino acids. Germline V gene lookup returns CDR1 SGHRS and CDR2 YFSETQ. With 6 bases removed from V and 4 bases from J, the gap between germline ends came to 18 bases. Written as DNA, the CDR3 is TGCGCCAGCACAATGGGCCTCGTCGTTCCAGATACGCAGTATTTT. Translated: CASTMGLVVPDTQYF.

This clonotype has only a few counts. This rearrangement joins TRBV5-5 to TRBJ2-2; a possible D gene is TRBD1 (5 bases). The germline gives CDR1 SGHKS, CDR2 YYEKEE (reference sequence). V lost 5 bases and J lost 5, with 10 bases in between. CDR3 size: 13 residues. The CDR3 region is CASSSQVTGELFF. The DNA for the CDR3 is TGTGCCAGCAGTTCACAGGTGACCGGGGAGCTGTTTTTT.

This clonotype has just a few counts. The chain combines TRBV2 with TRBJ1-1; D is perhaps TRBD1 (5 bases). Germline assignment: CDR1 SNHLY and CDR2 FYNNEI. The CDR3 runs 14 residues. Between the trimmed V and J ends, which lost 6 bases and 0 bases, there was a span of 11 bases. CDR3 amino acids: CASRQGSMNTEAFF. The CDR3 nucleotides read TGTGCCAGCAGGCAGGGAAGCATGAACACTGAAGCTTTCTTT.

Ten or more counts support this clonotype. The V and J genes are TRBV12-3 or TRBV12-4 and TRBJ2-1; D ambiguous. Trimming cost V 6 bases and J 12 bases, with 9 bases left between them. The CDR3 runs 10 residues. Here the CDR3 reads CASSLLGQFF. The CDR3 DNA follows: TGTGCCAGCAGCTTACTGGGGCAGTTCTTC.

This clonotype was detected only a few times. The CDR3 sequence is CASSPGTVYEQYF. CDR3 bases: TGTGCCAGCTCACCCGGGACAGTCTACGAGCAGTACTTC. This chain uses TRBV18 with TRBJ2-7; 7 bases match TRBD1. After removal of 3 bases from V and 3 bases from J, the junction contained 2 bases not matched to a gene. This CDR3 region has 13 residues. Germline CDR1 reads KGHSH; CDR2 reads LQKENI.

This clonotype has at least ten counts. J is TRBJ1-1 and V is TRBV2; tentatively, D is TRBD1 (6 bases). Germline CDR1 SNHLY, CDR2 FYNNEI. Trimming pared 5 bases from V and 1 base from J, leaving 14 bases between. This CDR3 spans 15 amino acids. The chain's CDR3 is CASSLQGSANTEAFF. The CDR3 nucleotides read TGTGCCAGCAGTTTACAGGGTTCGGCGAACACTGAAGCTTTCTTT.

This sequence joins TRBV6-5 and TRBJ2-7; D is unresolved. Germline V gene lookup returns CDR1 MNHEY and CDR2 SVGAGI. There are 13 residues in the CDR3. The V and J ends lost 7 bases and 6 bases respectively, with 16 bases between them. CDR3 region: CASNGRRGLEQYF. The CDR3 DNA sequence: TGTGCCAGCAACGGACGTAGAGGTCTCGAGCAGTACTTC.

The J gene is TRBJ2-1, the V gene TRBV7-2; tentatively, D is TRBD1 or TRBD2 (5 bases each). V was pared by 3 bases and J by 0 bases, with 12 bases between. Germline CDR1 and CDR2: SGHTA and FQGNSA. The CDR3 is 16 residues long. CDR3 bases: TGTGCCAGCAGCTTTGCGGCAGGGAGCTCCTACAATGAGCAGTTCTTC. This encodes CASSFAAGSSYNEQFF.

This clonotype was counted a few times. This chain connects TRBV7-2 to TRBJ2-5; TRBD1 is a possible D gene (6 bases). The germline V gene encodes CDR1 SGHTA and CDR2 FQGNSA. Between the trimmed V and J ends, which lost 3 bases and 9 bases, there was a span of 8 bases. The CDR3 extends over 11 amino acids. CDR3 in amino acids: CASSFQGSQYF. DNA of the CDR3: TGTGCCAGCAGCTTCCAGGGGTCCCAGTACTTC. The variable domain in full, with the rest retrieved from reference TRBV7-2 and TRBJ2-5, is GAGVSQSPSNKVTEKGKDVELRCDPISGHTALYWYRQSLGQGLEFLIYFQGNSAPDKSGLPSDRFSAERTGGSVSTLTIQRTQQEDSAVYLCASSFQGSQYFGPGTRLLVL.

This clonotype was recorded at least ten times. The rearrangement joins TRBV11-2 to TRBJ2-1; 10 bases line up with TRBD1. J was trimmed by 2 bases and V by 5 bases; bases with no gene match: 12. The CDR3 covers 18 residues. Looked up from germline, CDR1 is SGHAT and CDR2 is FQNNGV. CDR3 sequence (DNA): TGTGCCAGCAGCGCCCACAACCCCGGGACAGGGGCCTACAATGAGCAGTTCTTC. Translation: CASSAHNPGTGAYNEQFF.